This T cell receptor (beta chain) appears in the sequencing data of a study of patients and donors after allogeneic stem cell transplantation. Germline CDR1 reads SGHRS; CDR2 reads YFSETQ. The CDR3 is made up of 13 amino acids. The V and J ends lost 3 bases and 4 bases respectively, with 10 bases between them. TCRdb analysed the RT-PCR reads with MiXCR anew, one entry per CDR3 protein. Found here are around 23,000 distinct CDR3 sequences, 35% to 45% of them singletons; the top ten hold over 70%. The source is a human donor who was either an allogeneic HSCT recipient or a stem cell or donor lymphocyte infusion donor (not recorded which). It is not recorded whose cells these are; they may come from a transplant donor. V gene TRBV5-1 combines with J gene TRBJ2-5; D remains ambiguous. The sequenced sample consisted of blood, either unsorted or a sorted T cell fraction (not recorded which). As DNA, the CDR3 is TGCGCCAGCAGCTATGGGCGTCCAGAGACCCAGTACTTC. It yields the protein CASSYGRPETQYF.